This T cell receptor (beta chain) comes out of a study of blood T cell repertoires in COVID-19. Across the study: T cells, B-cell-depleted T cells, or PBMCs provided the cDNA or gDNA that served as material.

The J segment lost 14 bases and the V segment lost 3 bases, leaving 9 bases of the junction unmatched. Germline CDR1 KGHSH, CDR2 LQKENI. This CDR3 has 13 residues. The authors' processing: Reference gene primer amplification gave nucleated cell count estimates. Here immunoSEQ multiplex PCR was the method, and the copy in TCRdb shows in-frame clones only, minus some. The DNA gave D and trimming, while V, J and clone size come from that table. The table shows about 170,000 clones, with 88% occurring only once. The TCR was taken from a man aged 55-75 years with acute or convalescent COVID-19. The genes are TRBV18 and TRBJ2-3, with 9 positions matching TRBD2. Sample: peripheral blood. This CDR3 reads CASSPIELAGPYF. DNA of the CDR3: TGTGCCAGCTCACCCATCGAGCTAGCGGGGCCGTATTTT.